Following are 26 T cell receptor beta chains from one sample sequenced in a study of T cells in Graves' hyperthyroidism and ophthalmopathy. Researchers took RNA transcripts and amplified the TCR beta CDR3 regions from them. HTBI primers drove first-round RT-PCR of the TCR CDR3. A single record per CDR3 protein comes from TCRdb applying MiXCR to the multiplex PCR reads. The sample gives around 450,000 distinct CDR3 sequences, roughly 13% of which show up once; 4% to 6.5% is in the top ten. Sequenced sample: blood. The receptors here all came from a woman aged 18-30 years with Graves' hyperthyroidism.

About this clonotype itself: One base away lies a much larger clone, so this may be a sequencing read error. This rearrangement joins TRBV6-9 to TRBJ2-1; D is ambiguous. The CDR3 extends over 16 amino acids. CDR1 MNHGY and CDR2 SVAAGI come from the germline V gene. In nucleotides, the CDR3 is TGTGCCAGCAGTTACGGGTGGAGAAGCTCCTACAAAGAGCAGTTCTTC. Amino acid sequence: CASSYGWRSSYKEQFF.

This clonotype was counted many times. The gene calls are TRBV28 and TRBJ1-3; 7 bases align to TRBD1. The CDR3 totals 16 residues. Germline lookup yields CDR1 MDHEN and CDR2 SYDVKM. J gave up 1 base and V 2 bases, and 5 bases lay outside the gene matches. The CDR3 here is CASSLGGQTSGNTIYF. The DNA for the CDR3 is TGTGCCAGCAGTTTAGGGGGACAGACTTCTGGAAACACCATATATTTT.

This rearrangement joins TRBV19 to TRBJ1-5; 8 bases fit TRBD1. CDR1 LNHDA and CDR2 SQIVND come from the germline V gene (reference sequence). The CDR3 runs to 14 residues. Losses at the gene ends were 9 bases for V and 0 bases for J; bases not matched to a gene: 4. As DNA, the CDR3 is TGTGCCAGGGGGACAGGAGATAGCAATCAGCCCCAGCATTTT. Encoded protein: CARGTGDSNQPQHF.

This clonotype was observed at least ten times. The rearrangement joins TRBV25-1 to TRBJ2-1, with no clear D. The CDR3 has 14 amino acids. V was pared by 8 bases and J by 4 bases, with 15 bases between. Germline V lookup: CDR1 MGHDK, CDR2 SYGVNS. The CDR3 DNA reads TGTGCCAGCGAAGAAGCTGGGGTTTACAATGAGCAGTTCTTC. As protein: CASEEAGVYNEQFF.

In this sample, this clonotype turned up many times. The chain joins TRBV27 to TRBJ2-1; D is possibly TRBD2 (5 bases). CDR3 size: 15 residues. Germline CDR1 reads MNHEY; CDR2 reads SMNVEV (reference sequence). Deletions cut 7 bases from V and 0 bases from J, with 13 bases between. Written as DNA, the CDR3 is TGTGCCAGCAATAGCGAGTTAAGCTCCTACAATGAGCAGTTCTTC. Translation: CASNSELSSYNEQFF.

This clonotype was detected many times. This chain connects TRBV27 to TRBJ2-7; D gene unclear. The CDR3 spans 14 residues. The germline V gene encodes CDR1 MNHEY and CDR2 SMNVEV (reference sequence). V was cut by 3 bases and J by 0 bases, with 9 bases left in between. The CDR3 sequence is CASSFYRSSYEQYF. DNA of the CDR3: TGTGCCAGCAGTTTTTACCGTAGCTCCTACGAGCAGTACTTC.

This clonotype showed up many times. The J gene is TRBJ2-1, the V gene TRBV12-3 or TRBV12-4; TRBD2 agrees at 14 bases. This CDR3 is 19 amino acids long. The ends lost 5 bases at V and 7 bases at J; junction bases unmatched: 16. Here the CDR3 DNA reads TGTGCCAGCAGTACCCACGGGACTAGCGGGAGTAACAGAATGAATGAGCAGTTCTTC. Protein product: CASSTHGTSGSNRMNEQFF.

This clonotype appeared many times. One junction end disagrees with the germline gene, perhaps due to a read error. This chain uses TRBV27 with TRBJ1-1; D ambiguous. The CDR3 contains 11 residues. The germline V gene encodes CDR1 MNHEY and CDR2 SMNVEV (reference sequence). This CDR3 reads CASSLGTAAFF. DNA for the CDR3: TGTGCCAGCAGTCTGGGTACTGCAGCTTTCTTT.

This clonotype was counted many times. This chain connects TRBV28 to TRBJ2-7; D gene unclear. Trimming left V 3 bases short and J 6 bases short, with 12 bases between. This CDR3 is built from 13 residues. Germline V gene data show CDR1 as MDHEN and CDR2 as SYDVKM. The CDR3 sequence: CASSLSPPGEQYF. CDR3 DNA: TGTGCCAGCAGTTTGAGCCCACCGGGCGAGCAGTACTTC. Based on the CDR3 plus reference TRBV28 and TRBJ2-7, the full variable domain is DVKVTQSSRYLVKRTGEKVFLECVQDMDHENMFWYRQDPGLGLRLIYFSYDVKMKEKGDIPEGYSVSREKKERFSLILESASTNQTSMYLCASSLSPPGEQYFGPGTRLTVT.

The V gene is TRBV7-3, the J gene TRBJ2-1; 8 bases are shared with TRBD2. The germline CDR1 and CDR2 sequences are SGHTA and FQGTGA. The CDR3 has 15 residues. V dropped 3 bases and J dropped 7; count of bases not matched to a gene: 8. The CDR3: CASSLTGGPGNEQFF. CDR3 nucleotide sequence: TGTGCCAGCAGCTTGACGGGAGGGCCGGGGAATGAGCAGTTCTTC.

This clonotype was picked up many times. CDR3 amino acids: CATGANKETQYF. For the CDR3, the DNA is TGTGCCACTGGGGCGAATAAAGAGACCCAGTACTTC. V gene TRBV6-1 combines with J gene TRBJ2-5; a possible D gene is TRBD1 (5 bases). V lost 10 bases and J lost 3, with 12 bases in between. Looked up from germline, CDR1 is MNHNS and CDR2 is SASEGT. The CDR3 consists of 12 residues.

This clonotype was seen only a few times. The genes are TRBV4-2 and TRBJ1-1, with unresolved D. The germline gives CDR1 LGHNA, CDR2 YNFKEQ. Trimming stripped 1 base from V and 0 bases from J, with 12 bases between. The CDR3 is made up of 16 amino acids. CDR3 DNA sequence: TGTGCCAGCAGCCAAGCCACCTGGCCTATGAACACTGAAGCTTTCTTT. Encoded protein: CASSQATWPMNTEAFF.

This clonotype was picked up many times. The V call is TRBV3-1, the J call TRBJ2-7; tentatively, D is TRBD1 or TRBD2 (5 bases each). There are 12 residues in the CDR3. Germline V gives CDR1 LGHDT, CDR2 YNNKEL (reference sequence). V lost 6 bases, J lost 3 bases, and 9 bases lay in between. The CDR3 protein is CASRSGHYEQYF. The DNA for the CDR3 is TGTGCCAGCAGATCGGGGCACTACGAGCAGTACTTC.

This clonotype was seen a few times. This may stem from a read error, because a much larger clone lies one nucleotide away. No conserved phenylalanine or tryptophan ends this CDR3, so it is likely a read error. This rearrangement joins TRBV7-2 to TRBJ2-7, with 10 bases aligning to TRBD1. This CDR3 spans 14 amino acids. The germline V gene has CDR1 SGHTA and CDR2 FQGNSA. V shed 5 bases and J 5 bases; nucleotides not matched to a gene: 6. For the CDR3, the DNA is TGTGCCAGCAGCACCGGGACAGGGGTTCACGAGCAGTACCTC. Amino acid sequence: CASSTGTGVHEQYL.

This clonotype was recorded a few times. This rearrangement joins TRBV9 to TRBJ2-7, with D maybe TRBD2 (6 bases). CDR1 SGDLS and CDR2 YYNGEE come from the germline V gene. Trimming shortened V by 4 bases and J by 2 bases, and 13 bases separated the two germline ends. This CDR3 is 14 amino acids long. The CDR3 sequence is CASSPRTTPYEQYF. The CDR3 nucleotides are TGTGCCAGCAGCCCACGGACTACCCCCTACGAGCAGTACTTC.

This rearrangement joins TRBV4-1 to TRBJ2-5, with TRBD1 matching over 7 bases. After removal of 4 bases from V and 5 bases from J, the junction contained 7 bases not matched to a gene. Germline assignment: CDR1 MGHRA and CDR2 YSYEKL. The CDR3 is 14 residues long. CDR3 in amino acids: CASSLITGVETQYF. In nucleotides, the CDR3 is TGCGCCAGCAGCCTGATTACAGGGGTGGAGACCCAGTACTTC.

A few counts support this clonotype. The chain recombines TRBV5-1 with TRBJ2-3; D is tentatively TRBD1 or TRBD2 (5 bases each). The ends were cut back, 3 bases at V and 6 bases at J, with 20 bases in the middle. This CDR3 contains 16 residues. Germline CDR1 is SGHRS and CDR2 is YFSETQ. Here the CDR3 DNA reads TGCGCCAGCAGCTGGGGCTTGGGCCGGGGAGTCGATACGCAGTATTTT. It translates to CASSWGLGRGVDTQYF.

This chain joins TRBV27 and TRBJ1-5; the match to TRBD1 covers 7 bases. Losses at the gene ends were 6 bases for V and 7 bases for J; bases not matched to a gene: 12. Germline loops: CDR1 MNHEY, CDR2 SMNVEV (reference sequence). The CDR3 has 15 amino acids. The CDR3 reads CASRATGTIKQPQHF. CDR3 sequence (DNA): TGTGCCAGCAGGGCGACAGGGACAATCAAACAGCCCCAGCATTTT.

This clonotype was picked up many times. This sequence joins TRBV3-1 and TRBJ2-1, with 9 positions matching TRBD2. Trimming cost V 1 base and J 5 bases; bases outside gene matches: 6. The CDR3 is made up of 16 amino acids. Germline CDR1 reads LGHDT; CDR2 reads YNNKEL (reference sequence). The CDR3 DNA is TGTGCCAGCAGCCAAGTGAGCGGGAGGCCACACAATGAGCAGTTCTTC. The encoded protein is CASSQVSGRPHNEQFF.

This clonotype was detected only a few times. The chain joins TRBV10-3 to TRBJ1-2; a possible D gene is TRBD1 (6 bases). The CDR3 is made up of 13 amino acids. Trimming pared 7 bases from V and 6 bases from J, leaving 15 bases between. Per the germline V gene, CDR1 is ENHRY and CDR2 is SYGVKD. The CDR3 coding sequence is TGTGCCATCAACCTACAGGGACGTAATGGCTACACCTTC. This translates into CAINLQGRNGYTF.

In this sample, this clonotype turned up many times. The chain links TRBV7-2 to TRBJ2-1; a possible D gene is TRBD2 (6 bases). Germline lookup yields CDR1 SGHTA and CDR2 FQGNSA. The CDR3 is 15 residues long. V lost 5 bases, J lost 9 bases, and 20 bases lay in between. In DNA, the CDR3 is TGTGCCAGCAGCCCCCTGACGGGAGTAGCTGGTGAGCAGTTCTTC. Translation gives CASSPLTGVAGEQFF.

This clonotype was counted many times. This chain joins TRBV5-5 and TRBJ2-1; no definite D call. Trimming removed 0 bases from V and 8 bases from J, with 9 bases in between. This CDR3 is built from 13 residues. Germline V CDR1 and CDR2: SGHKS, YYEKEE (reference sequence). The CDR3 loop reads CASSLGEVDEQFF. In DNA form, the CDR3 reads TGTGCCAGCAGCTTGGGAGAGGTGGATGAGCAGTTCTTC.

The chain links TRBV20-1 to TRBJ1-2; 7 bases map to TRBD1. The CDR3 length is 12 residues. V lost 5 bases to trimming and J lost 5 bases; unmatched junction nucleotides: 5. Germline V gene lookup returns CDR1 DFQATT and CDR2 SNEGSKA (reference sequence). DNA of the CDR3: TGCAGTGCTTCGGGGACAGATTATGGCTACACCTTC. This encodes CSASGTDYGYTF.

This clonotype was seen more than once but under ten times. A much bigger clone sits one base away, suggesting this may be a read error. The rearrangement uses TRBV11-2 and TRBJ2-5, with D perhaps matching TRBD2 (5 bases). The CDR3 loop spans 14 amino acids. Looked up from germline, CDR1 is SGHAT and CDR2 is FQNNGV. The CDR3 loop reads CASSPQADQETRYF. The CDR3 DNA is TGTGCCAGCAGCCCACAAGCGGATCAAGAGACCCGGTACTTC.

The table lists this clonotype with a few counts. The chain is built from TRBV6-5 and TRBJ2-1, with a possible D match to TRBD2 (5 bases). V lost 0 bases and J 2 bases, leaving 5 bases between the germline ends. Germline V CDR1 and CDR2: MNHEY, SVGAGI. The CDR3 is made up of 14 amino acids. The CDR3 is CASSYSEAYNEQFF. CDR3 DNA sequence: TGTGCCAGCAGTTACTCGGAGGCCTACAATGAGCAGTTCTTC.

This clonotype was picked up many times. This chain links TRBV20-1 with TRBJ2-5, with 9 bases aligning to TRBD2. This CDR3 spans 15 amino acids. V was clipped by 0 bases and J by 4 bases; unmatched bases: 6. Looked up from germline, CDR1 is DFQATT and CDR2 is SNEGSKA (reference sequence). The CDR3 region is CSARDGREGPETQYF. CDR3 nucleotide sequence: TGCAGTGCTAGAGACGGGCGGGAGGGCCCAGAGACCCAGTACTTC.